This entry is about one T cell receptor (beta chain). Its target is not known. This sample is part of a study of post-analysis software for immune sequencing data. The study's findings and limits: Patients had higher frequencies than controls of roughly five TRBV segments, including TRBV5-6, TRBV5-1 and TRBV20-1.

The CDR3 contains 15 residues. V dropped 7 bases and J dropped 0; count of bases not matched to a gene: 8. Germline loops: CDR1 SNHLY, CDR2 FYNNEI. Carried by the TCR beta cDNA libraries were unique molecular identifiers. From the PCR reads, TCRdb called clonotypes with MiXCR, one entry per CDR3 protein. Found here are hundreds of thousands of distinct CDR3 sequences, roughly three fifths of them singletons; the top ten hold about 11%. What was sequenced was blood. The chain recombines TRBV2 with TRBJ1-2; TRBD1 matches at 7 bases. The TCR was taken from a girl aged 2 to 9 with multiple sclerosis. CDR3 DNA sequence: TGTGCCAGCAAGTCCCGGACAGGACCTAACTATGGCTACACCTTC. Translation gives CASKSRTGPNYGYTF.